The entry below describes one T cell receptor beta chain. Its antigen remains unidentified. This sample is drawn from a study of vaccination and CD4 T cells after COVID-19. As for the study in general: Overlapping peptides covering the spike proteins of SARS-CoV-2, HCoV-NL63, HCoV-OC43 and HCoV-229E were added to stimulate cells.

The treatment here: roughly 11-day PBMC culture with coronavirus spike peptide pools or control peptides (ViraFEST assay). Cultured CD4+ T-cell DNA underwent Oncomine TCR Beta short-read sequencing. Genomic DNA was taken out of cultured CD4+ T cells by extraction. One entry per CDR3 protein, called by TCRdb with MiXCR from the PCR reads. Of about 14,000 distinct CDR3 sequences in the sample, around half are singletons; the top ten hold 3.5% to 4.5%. Study-level findings and limits: Convalescent patients' clones that were vaccine-specific were spike mono-reactive in 304 of 307 cases.

Sequencing used CD4+ T cells from blood, cultured in vitro, obtained before SARS-CoV-2 vaccination. The sequence was collected from a human donor who had recovered from COVID-19.

The CDR3 DNA is TGTGCCAGCAGTATAAAAGGCCGGGAAGATGGCTACACCTTC. Protein: CASSIKGREDGYTF. The chain carries TRBV6-2 or TRBV6-3 and TRBJ1-2; D is unclear. Trimming pared 5 bases from V and 6 bases from J, leaving 16 bases between. The CDR3 is made up of 14 amino acids. Per germline, CDR1 MNHEY and CDR2 SVGEGT.